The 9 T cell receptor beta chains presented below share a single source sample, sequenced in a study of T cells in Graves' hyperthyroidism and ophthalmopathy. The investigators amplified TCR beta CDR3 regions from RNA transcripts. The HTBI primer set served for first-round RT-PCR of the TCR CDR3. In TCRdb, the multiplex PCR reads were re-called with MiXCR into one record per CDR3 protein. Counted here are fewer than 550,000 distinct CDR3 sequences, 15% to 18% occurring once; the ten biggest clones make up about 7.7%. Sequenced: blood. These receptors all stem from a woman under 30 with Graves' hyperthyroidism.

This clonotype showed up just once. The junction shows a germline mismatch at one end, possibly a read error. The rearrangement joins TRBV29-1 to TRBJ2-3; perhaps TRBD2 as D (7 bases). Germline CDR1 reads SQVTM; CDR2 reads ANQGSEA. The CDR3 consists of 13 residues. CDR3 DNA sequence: TGCAGCGGGGGGAGGGGGTACTCAGATACGCAGTGTTTT. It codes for CSGGRGYSDTQCF.

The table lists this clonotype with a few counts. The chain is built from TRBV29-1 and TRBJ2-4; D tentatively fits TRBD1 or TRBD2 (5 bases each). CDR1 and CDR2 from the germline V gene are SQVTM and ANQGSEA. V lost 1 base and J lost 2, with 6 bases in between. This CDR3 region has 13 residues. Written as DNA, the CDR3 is TGCAGCGTTGAAGGGGGGTCCAAAAACATTCAGTACTTC. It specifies CSVEGGSKNIQYF.

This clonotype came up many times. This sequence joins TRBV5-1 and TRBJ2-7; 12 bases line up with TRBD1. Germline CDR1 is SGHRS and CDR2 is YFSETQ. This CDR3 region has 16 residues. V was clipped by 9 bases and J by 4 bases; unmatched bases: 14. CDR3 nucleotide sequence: TGCGCCACCCGTGTGAAGCCGGGACAGGGGGCTTACGAGCAGTACTTC. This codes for CATRVKPGQGAYEQYF. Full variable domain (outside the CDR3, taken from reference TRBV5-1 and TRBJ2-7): KAGVTQTPRYLIKTRGQQVTLSCSPISGHRSVSWYQQTPGQGLQFLFEYFSETQRNKGNFPGRFSGRQFSNSRSEMNVSTLELGDSALYLCATRVKPGQGAYEQYFGPGTRLTVT.

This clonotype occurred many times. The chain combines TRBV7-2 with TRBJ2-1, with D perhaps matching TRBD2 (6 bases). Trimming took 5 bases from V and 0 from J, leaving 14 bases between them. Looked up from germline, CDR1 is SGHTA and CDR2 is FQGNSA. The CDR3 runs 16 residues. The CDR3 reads CASSPTPGSSYNEQFF. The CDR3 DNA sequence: TGTGCCAGCAGCCCAACGCCCGGGAGCTCCTACAATGAGCAGTTCTTC.

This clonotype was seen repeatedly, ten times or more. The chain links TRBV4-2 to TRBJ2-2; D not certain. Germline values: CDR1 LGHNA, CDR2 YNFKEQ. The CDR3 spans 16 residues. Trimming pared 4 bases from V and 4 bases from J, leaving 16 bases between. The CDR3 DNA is TGTGCCAGCAGCCCCTCCGGGCAGCTTGGCACCGGGGAGCTGTTTTTT. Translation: CASSPSGQLGTGELFF.

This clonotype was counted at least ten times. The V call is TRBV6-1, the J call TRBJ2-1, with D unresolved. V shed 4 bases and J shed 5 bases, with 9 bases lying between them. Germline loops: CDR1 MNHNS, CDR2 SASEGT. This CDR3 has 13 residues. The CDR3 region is CASSGPIDNEQFF. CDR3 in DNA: TGTGCCAGCAGTGGCCCCATAGACAATGAGCAGTTCTTC.

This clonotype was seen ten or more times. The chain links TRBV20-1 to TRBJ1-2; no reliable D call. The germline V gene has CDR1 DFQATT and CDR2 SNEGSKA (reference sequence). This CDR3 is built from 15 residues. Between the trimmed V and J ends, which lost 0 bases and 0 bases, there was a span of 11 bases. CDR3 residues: CSAREGSQANYGYTF. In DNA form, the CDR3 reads TGCAGTGCTAGAGAAGGTAGCCAAGCTAACTATGGCTACACCTTC.

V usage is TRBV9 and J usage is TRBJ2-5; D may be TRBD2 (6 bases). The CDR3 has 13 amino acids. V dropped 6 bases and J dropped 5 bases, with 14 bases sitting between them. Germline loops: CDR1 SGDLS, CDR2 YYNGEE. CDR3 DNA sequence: TGTGCCAGCAATGGGAGGCCGGGGGAGACCCAGTACTTC. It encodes CASNGRPGETQYF.

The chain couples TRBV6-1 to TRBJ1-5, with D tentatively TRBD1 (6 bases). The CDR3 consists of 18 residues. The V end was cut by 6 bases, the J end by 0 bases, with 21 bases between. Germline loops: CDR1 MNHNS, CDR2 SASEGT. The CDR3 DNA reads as TGTGCCAGCAGGATGGACGTCGCAGGGGCCTATAGCAATCAGCCCCAGCATTTT. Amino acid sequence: CASRMDVAGAYSNQPQHF.